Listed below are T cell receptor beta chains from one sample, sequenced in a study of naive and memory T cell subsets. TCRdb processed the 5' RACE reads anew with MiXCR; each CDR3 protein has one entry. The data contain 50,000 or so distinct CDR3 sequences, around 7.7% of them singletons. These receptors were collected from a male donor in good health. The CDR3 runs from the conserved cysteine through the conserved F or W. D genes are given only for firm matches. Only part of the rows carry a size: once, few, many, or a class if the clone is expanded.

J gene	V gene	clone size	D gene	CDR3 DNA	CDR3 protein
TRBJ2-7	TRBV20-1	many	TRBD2	TGCAGTGCTAGAAGGACTAGCGGGGGAATCTACGAGCAGTACTTC	CSARRTSGGIYEQYF
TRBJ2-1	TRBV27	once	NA	TGTGCCAGCAGCCGGAGTACGGGAACGAATGAGCAGTTCTTC	CASSRSTGTNEQFF
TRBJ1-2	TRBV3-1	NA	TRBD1	TGTGCCAGCAGCCAAGTCGGTGGACAGGGGATGGGCTACACCTTC	CASSQVGGQGMGYTF
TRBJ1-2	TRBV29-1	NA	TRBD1	TGCAGCACCAGGACAGGGGAACGGGATGGCTACACCTTC	CSTRTGERDGYTF
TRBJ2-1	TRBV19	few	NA	TGTGCCAGTAGTAGGAGGAGGGAGCGCAATGAGCAGTTCTTC	CASSRRRERNEQFF
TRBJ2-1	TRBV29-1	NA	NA	TGCAGCGTTGAGAGTCCCGAGGGCAGGTCCTACAATGAGCAGTTCTTC	CSVESPEGRSYNEQFF
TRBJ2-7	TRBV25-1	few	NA	TGTGCCAGCAGTGAATATGGTGAGCAGTACTTC	CASSEYGEQYF
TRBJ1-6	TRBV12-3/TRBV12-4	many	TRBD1	TGTGCCAGCAGTTGGGGGGACAGCGCTCTCAATTCACCCCTCCACTTT	CASSWGDSALNSPLHF
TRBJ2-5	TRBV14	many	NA	TGTGCCAGCAGCCAAGATCGCACGTACCAAGAGACCCAGTACTTC	CASSQDRTYQETQYF
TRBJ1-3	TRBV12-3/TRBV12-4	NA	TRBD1	TGTGCCAGCAGTTGGACAGGAGGATACGGAAACACCATATATTTT	CASSWTGGYGNTIYF
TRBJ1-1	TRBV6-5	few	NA	TGTGCCAGCAGTTACGGGGGGTCGGCTTCAGGGGAAGCTTTCTTT	CASSYGGSASGEAFF
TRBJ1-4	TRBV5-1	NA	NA	TGCGCCAGCAGCTTGAACCCCAGAAGCGATGAAAAACTGTTTTTT	CASSLNPRSDEKLFF
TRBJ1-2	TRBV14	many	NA	TGTGCCAGCAGCCCCGGACAGCCCACTAACTATGGCTACACCTTC	CASSPGQPTNYGYTF
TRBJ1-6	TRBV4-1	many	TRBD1	TGCGCCAGCAGCCAGCCAACAGGGGGTGATTCACCCCTCCACTTT	CASSQPTGGDSPLHF
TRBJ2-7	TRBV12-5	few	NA	TGTGCTAGTGGTTCCAACTACGAGCAGTACTTC	CASGSNYEQYF
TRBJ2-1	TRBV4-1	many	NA	TGCGCCAGCAGCCAAGATACGGGTACTTACAATGAGCAGTTCTTC	CASSQDTGTYNEQFF
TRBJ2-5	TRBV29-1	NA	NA	TGCAGCGCCCTACAGGGTAGAGGGGAGACCCAGTACTTC	CSALQGRGETQYF
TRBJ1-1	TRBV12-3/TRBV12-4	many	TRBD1	TGTGCCAGCAATCCAGGGGGCACTGAAGCTTTCTTT	CASNPGGTEAFF
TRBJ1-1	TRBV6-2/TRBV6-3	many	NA	TGTGCCAGCATGGGTTCAGGGGTCACTGAAGCTTTCTTT	CASMGSGVTEAFF
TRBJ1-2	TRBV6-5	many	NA	TGTGCCAGCAGTTTTGAACTTTCCTATGGCTACACCTTC	CASSFELSYGYTF
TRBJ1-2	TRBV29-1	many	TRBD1	TGCAGCGCCCATTACAGGGGGACTCGTGGCTACACCTTC	CSAHYRGTRGYTF
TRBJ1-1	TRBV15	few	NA	TGTGCCACCAGCGGGGACATGCAGAACACTGAAGCTTTCTTT	CATSGDMQNTEAFF
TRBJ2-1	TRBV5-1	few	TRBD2	TGCGCCAGCAGCCTCCTAGCGGACTCCTACAATGAGCAGTTCTTC	CASSLLADSYNEQFF
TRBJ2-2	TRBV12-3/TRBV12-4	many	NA	TGTGCCAGCACCGATACCGGGGAGCTGTTTTTT	CASTDTGELFF
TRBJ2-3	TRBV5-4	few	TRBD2	TGTGCCAGCAGCTACAGCGGGAGGGCAACGTCAGATACGCAGTATTTT	CASSYSGRATSDTQYF
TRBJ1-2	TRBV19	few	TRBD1	TGTGCCAGTAGTTCGGGACAGAAACCCTATGGCTACACCTTC	CASSSGQKPYGYTF
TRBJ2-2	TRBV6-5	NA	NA	TGTGCCAGCAAAGACAGCGGGTGGACCGGGGAGCTGTTTTTT	CASKDSGWTGELFF